This TCR beta chain originates from a study of identical twins. On this clonotype: This may come from a read error, since a much larger clone is one base off.

The germline gives CDR1 DFQATT, CDR2 SNEGSKA (reference sequence). The CDR3 loop spans 15 amino acids. TCRdb re-analysed the 5' RACE reads in MiXCR, keeping a single row per CDR3 protein. The top ten clones hold 2.5% to 3.5% of a sample with a few hundred thousand distinct CDR3 sequences, approximately 8.6% of them seen once. The same sample was also studied in work on yellow fever vaccine responses in identical twins. That paper notes: The authors reported partly convergent, partly personalized vaccine responses in identical twins.

The chain uses TRBV20-1 and TRBJ2-1, with D hard to call. The sequence was obtained from a woman aged 18 to 35 in good health. Sequencing used CD8+ T cells sorted from blood. CDR3 sequence: CCARDLRWDNNEQFF. CDR3 nucleotides: TGCTGTGCTAGAGACCTTCGGTGGGATAATAATGAGCAGTTCTTC.